The 5 T cell receptor beta chains given below trace back to one sample, sequenced in a study of cytomegalovirus exposure and HLA in healthy donors. 13 Jbeta primers and 60 Vbeta primers were used for the PCR. Data came from immunoSEQ multiplex PCR; TCRdb stores just in-frame clones and leaves some out. The sample yields around 190,000 clones, 9.5% seen once. Sample: PBMCs. The receptor source for this set is a woman between 25 and 40 years old in good health and CMV-seropositive.

This clone was seen a few times. The chain links TRBV4-1 to TRBJ1-5; 10 nucleotides match TRBD1. This CDR3 is built from 16 residues. Germline V gene data show CDR1 as MGHRA and CDR2 as YSYEKL. The ends lost 2 bases at V and 5 bases at J; junction bases unmatched: 6. The CDR3: CASSQTPGQGYQPQHF. CDR3 DNA sequence: TGCGCCAGCAGCCAAACTCCGGGACAGGGGTATCAGCCCCAGCATTTT.

This clone has a handful of counts. The chain links TRBV29-1 to TRBJ1-3; 7 bases are shared with TRBD1. This CDR3 has 13 amino acids. V lost 7 bases, J lost 1 base, and 4 bases stayed unmatched. The germline gives CDR1 SQVTM, CDR2 ANQGSEA. The CDR3 is CSASTGSGNTIYF. The CDR3 DNA follows: TGCAGCGCCTCGACAGGGTCTGGAAACACCATATATTTT.

This clone has only a few counts. The V and J genes are TRBV18 and TRBJ1-1; D unclear. Trimming removed 6 bases at V and 5 bases at J, with 16 bases between. Germline V CDR1 and CDR2: KGHSH, LQKENI. CDR3 length equals 14 residues. The CDR3 loop is CASSPDSQGTEAFF. CDR3 sequence (DNA): TGTGCCAGCTCCCCGGACTCCCAAGGGACTGAAGCTTTCTTT.

This clone has at least ten counts. The V and J genes are TRBV2 and TRBJ1-5; 7 bases are shared with TRBD1. This CDR3 region has 13 residues. The germline CDR1 and CDR2 sequences are SNHLY and FYNNEI. V was pared by 4 bases and J by 7 bases, with 4 bases of the junction left unmatched. The CDR3 loop reads CASSGQGGQPQHF. The CDR3 DNA reads TGTGCCAGCAGTGGACAGGGTGGACAGCCCCAGCATTTT.

The CDR3 DNA reads TGTGCCAGCAGCCCAGACAGGGAGGAGGAGACCCAGTACTTC. Translated, it gives CASSPDREEETQYF. This chain uses TRBV7-2 with TRBJ2-5, with a tentative D call TRBD1 (7 bases). The CDR3 has 14 amino acids. From germline, CDR1 is SGHTA and CDR2 FQGNSA. The V end was cut by 5 bases, the J end by 5 bases, with 15 bases between.